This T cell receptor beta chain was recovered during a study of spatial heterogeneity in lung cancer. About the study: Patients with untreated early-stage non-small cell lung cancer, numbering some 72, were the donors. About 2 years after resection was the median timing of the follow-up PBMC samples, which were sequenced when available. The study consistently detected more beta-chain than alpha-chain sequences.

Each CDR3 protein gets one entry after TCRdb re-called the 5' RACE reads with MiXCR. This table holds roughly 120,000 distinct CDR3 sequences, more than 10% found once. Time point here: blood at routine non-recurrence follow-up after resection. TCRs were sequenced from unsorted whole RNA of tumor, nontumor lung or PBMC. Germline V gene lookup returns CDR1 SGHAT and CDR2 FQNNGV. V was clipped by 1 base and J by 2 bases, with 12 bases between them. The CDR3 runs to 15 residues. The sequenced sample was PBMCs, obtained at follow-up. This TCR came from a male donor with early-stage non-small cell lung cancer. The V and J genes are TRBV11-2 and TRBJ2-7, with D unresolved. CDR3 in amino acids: CASSLGDGITYEQYF. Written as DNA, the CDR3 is TGTGCCAGCAGCTTAGGTGATGGGATAACCTACGAGCAGTACTTC.